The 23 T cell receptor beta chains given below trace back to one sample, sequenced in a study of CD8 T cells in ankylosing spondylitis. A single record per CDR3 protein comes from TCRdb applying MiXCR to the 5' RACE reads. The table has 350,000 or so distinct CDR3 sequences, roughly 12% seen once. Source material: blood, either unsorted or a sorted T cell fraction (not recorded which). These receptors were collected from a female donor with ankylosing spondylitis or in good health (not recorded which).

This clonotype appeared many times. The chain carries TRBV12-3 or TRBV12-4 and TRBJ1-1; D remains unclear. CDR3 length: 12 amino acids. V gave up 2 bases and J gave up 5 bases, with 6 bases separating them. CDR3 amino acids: CASSLRLTEAFF. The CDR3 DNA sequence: TGTGCCAGCAGTTTAAGGTTGACTGAAGCTTTCTTT.

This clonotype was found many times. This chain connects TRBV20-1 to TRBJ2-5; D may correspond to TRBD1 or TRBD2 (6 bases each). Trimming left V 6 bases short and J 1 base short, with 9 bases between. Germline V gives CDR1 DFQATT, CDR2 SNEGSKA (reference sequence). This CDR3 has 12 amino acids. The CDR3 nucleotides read TGCAGTGCGAGGGGGGCCCAAGAGACCCAGTACTTC. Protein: CSARGAQETQYF.

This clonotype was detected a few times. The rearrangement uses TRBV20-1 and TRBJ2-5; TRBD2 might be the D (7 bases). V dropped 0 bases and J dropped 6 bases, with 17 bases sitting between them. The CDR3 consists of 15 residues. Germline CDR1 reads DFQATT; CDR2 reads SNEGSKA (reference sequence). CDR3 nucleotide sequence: TGCAGTGCTAGAGAAGGGGGGGGACACAAGCAGACCCAGTACTTC. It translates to CSAREGGGHKQTQYF.

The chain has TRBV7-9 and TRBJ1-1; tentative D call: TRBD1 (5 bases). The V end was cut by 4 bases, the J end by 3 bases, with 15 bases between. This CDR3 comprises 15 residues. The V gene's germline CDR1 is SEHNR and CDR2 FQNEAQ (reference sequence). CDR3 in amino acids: CASSSYLIRDTEAFF. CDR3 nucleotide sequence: TGTGCCAGCAGCTCTTACCTGATCAGGGACACTGAAGCTTTCTTT.

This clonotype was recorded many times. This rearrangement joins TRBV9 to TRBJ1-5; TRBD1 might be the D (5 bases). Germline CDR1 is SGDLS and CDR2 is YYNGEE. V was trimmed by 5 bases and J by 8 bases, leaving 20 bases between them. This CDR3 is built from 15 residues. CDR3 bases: TGTGCCAGCAGTGTGGGGGGGAACCCCAACGAGCCCCAGCATTTT. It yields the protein CASSVGGNPNEPQHF.

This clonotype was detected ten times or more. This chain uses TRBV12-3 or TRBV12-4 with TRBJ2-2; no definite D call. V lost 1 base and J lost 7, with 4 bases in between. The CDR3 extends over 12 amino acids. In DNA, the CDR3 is TGTGCCAGCAGTTTAGGAGTCGGGGAGCTGTTTTTT. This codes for CASSLGVGELFF.

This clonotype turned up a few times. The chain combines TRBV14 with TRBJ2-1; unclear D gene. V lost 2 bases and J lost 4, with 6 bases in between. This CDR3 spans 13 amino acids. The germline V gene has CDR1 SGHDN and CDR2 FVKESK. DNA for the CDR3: TGTGCCAGCAGCCAACTATGGTACAATGAGCAGTTCTTC. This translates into CASSQLWYNEQFF.

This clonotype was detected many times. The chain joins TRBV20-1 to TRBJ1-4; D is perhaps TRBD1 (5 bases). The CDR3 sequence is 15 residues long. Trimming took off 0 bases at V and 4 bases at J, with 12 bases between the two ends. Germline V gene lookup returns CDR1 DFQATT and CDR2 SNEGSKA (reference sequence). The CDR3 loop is CSARDGGGGNEKLFF. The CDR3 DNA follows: TGCAGTGCTAGAGATGGGGGGGGAGGTAATGAAAAACTGTTTTTT.

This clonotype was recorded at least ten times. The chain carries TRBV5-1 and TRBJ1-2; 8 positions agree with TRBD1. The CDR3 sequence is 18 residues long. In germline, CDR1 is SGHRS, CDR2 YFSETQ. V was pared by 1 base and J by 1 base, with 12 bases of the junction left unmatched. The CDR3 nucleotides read TGCGCCAGCAGCTTGTCCACCGGACAGGGATCCGGTAACTATGGCTACACCTTC. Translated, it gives CASSLSTGQGSGNYGYTF.

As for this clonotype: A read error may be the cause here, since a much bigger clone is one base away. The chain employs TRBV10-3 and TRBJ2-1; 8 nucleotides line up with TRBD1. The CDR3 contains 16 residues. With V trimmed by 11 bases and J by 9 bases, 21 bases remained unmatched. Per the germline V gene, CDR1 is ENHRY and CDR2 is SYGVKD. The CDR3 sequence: CAFKTSGQGLLSEQFF. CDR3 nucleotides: TGTGCCTTCAAAACCTCCGGACAGGGTCTTTTGAGTGAGCAGTTCTTC.

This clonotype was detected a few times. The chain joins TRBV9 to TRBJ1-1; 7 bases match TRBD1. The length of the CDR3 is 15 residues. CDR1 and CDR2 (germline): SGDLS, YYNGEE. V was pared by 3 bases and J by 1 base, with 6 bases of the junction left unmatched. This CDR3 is CASSAGQLANTEAFF. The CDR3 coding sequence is TGTGCCAGCAGCGCGGGACAGCTAGCGAACACTGAAGCTTTCTTT.

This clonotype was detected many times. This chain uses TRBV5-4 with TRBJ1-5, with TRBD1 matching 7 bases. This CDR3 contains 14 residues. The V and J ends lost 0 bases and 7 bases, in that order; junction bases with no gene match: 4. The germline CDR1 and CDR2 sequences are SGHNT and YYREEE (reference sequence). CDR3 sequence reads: CASSLGGGGQPQHF. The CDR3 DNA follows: TGTGCCAGCAGCTTGGGAGGGGGCGGACAGCCCCAGCATTTT.

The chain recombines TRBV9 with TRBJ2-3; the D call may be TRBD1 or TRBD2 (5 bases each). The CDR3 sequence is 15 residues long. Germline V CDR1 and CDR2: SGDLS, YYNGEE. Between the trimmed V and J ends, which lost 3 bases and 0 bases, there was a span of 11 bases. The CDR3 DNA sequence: TGTGCCAGCAGCGGCCGGGACCTCAGCACAGATACGCAGTATTTT. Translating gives CASSGRDLSTDTQYF.

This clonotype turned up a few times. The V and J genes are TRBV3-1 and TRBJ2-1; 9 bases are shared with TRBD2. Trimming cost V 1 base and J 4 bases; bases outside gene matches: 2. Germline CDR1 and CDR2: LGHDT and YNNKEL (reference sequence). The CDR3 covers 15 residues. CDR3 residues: CASSQGGLAYNEQFF. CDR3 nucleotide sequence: TGTGCCAGCAGCCAAGGGGGACTAGCTTACAATGAGCAGTTCTTC.

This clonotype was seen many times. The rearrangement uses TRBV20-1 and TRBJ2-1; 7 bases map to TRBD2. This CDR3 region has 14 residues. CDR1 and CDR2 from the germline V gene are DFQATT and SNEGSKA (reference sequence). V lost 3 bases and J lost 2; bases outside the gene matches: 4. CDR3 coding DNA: TGCAGTGCTAGGCCCAGCGGGGCCTACAATGAGCAGTTCTTC. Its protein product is CSARPSGAYNEQFF.

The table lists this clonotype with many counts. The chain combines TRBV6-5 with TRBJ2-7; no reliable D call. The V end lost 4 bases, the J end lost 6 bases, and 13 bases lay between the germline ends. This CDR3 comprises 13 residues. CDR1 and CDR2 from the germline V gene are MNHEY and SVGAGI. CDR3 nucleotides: TGTGCCAGCAGTTCCGGACCTTGGGGCGAGCAGTACTTC. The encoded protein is CASSSGPWGEQYF.

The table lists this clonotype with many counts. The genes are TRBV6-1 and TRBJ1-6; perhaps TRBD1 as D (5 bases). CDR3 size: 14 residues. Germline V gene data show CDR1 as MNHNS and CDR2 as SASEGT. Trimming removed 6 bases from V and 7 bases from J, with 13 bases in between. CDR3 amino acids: CASRVGGRNSPLHF. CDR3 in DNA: TGTGCCAGCAGAGTCGGGGGTAGGAATTCACCCCTCCACTTT.

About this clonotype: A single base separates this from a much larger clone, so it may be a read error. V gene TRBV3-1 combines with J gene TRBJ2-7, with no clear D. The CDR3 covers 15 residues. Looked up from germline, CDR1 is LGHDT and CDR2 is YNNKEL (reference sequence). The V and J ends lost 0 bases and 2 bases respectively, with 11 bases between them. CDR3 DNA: TGTGCCAGCAGCCAAGATCTTCCAAGGGCCTACGAGCAGTACTTC. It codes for CASSQDLPRAYEQYF.

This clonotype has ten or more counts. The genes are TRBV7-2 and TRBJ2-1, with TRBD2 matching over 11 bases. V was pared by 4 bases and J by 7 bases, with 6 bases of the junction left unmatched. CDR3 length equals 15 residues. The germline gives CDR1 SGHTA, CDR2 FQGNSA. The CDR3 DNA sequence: TGTGCCAGCAGCTCAACTAGCGGGAGCTGGAATGAGCAGTTCTTC. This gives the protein CASSSTSGSWNEQFF.

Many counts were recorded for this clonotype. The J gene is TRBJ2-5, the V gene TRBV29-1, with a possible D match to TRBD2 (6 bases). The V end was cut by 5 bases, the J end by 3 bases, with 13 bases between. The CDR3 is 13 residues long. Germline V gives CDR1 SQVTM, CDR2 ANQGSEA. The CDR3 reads CSVKTREEETQYF. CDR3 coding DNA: TGCAGCGTTAAGACGAGGGAGGAAGAGACCCAGTACTTC.

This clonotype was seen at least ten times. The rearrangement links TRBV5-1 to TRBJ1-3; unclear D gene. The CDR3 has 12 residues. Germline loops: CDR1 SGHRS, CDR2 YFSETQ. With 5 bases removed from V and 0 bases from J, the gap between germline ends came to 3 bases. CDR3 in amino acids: CASRSSGNTIYF. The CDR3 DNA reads TGCGCCAGCAGGTCCTCTGGAAACACCATATATTTT.

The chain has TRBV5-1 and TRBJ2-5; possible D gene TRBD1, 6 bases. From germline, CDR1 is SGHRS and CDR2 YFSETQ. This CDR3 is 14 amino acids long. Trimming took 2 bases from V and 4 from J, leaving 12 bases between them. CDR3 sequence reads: CASSFPGDPETQYF. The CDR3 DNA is TGCGCCAGCAGCTTTCCAGGGGACCCAGAGACCCAGTACTTC.

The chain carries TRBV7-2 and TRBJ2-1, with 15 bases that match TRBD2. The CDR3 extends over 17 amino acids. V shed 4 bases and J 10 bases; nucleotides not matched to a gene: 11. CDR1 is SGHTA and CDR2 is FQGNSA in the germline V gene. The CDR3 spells CASSSNRPGLAGGEQFF. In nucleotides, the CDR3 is TGTGCCAGCAGCTCAAATCGCCCGGGACTAGCGGGGGGAGAGCAGTTCTTC.